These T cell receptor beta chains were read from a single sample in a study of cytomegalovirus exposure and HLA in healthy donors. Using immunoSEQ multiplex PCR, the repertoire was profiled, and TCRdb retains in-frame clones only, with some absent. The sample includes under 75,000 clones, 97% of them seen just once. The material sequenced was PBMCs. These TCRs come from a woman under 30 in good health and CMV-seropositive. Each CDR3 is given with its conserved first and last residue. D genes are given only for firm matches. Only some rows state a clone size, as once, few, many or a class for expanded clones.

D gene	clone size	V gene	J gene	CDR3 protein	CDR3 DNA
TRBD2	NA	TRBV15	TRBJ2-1	CATSRDFASGQFF	TGTGCCACCAGCAGAGATTTTGCTAGCGGGCAGTTCTTC
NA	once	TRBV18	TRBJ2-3	CASSPRDFRPSTDTQYF	TGTGCCAGCTCACCTCGGGACTTCCGCCCTAGCACAGATACGCAGTATTTT
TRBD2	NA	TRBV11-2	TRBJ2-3	CASSLIAGGRGVSTDTQYF	TGTGCCAGCAGCCTCATAGCGGGAGGTCGGGGGGTTAGCACAGATACGCAGTATTTT
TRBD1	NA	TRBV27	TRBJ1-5	CASSPIDRGNQPQHF	TGTGCCAGCAGTCCTATAGACAGGGGCAATCAGCCCCAGCATTTT
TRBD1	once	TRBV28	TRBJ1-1	CASSETGPMNTEAFF	TGTGCCAGCAGTGAGACAGGGCCTATGAACACTGAAGCTTTCTTT
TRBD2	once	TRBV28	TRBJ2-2	CASSSAGGHTGELFF	TGTGCCAGCAGTTCAGCGGGAGGGCATACCGGGGAGCTGTTTTTT
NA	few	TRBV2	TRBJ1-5	CASRGYSNQPQHF	TGTGCCAGCAGGGGCTATAGCAATCAGCCCCAGCATTTT
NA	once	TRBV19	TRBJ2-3	CASSVSGSTDTQYF	TGTGCCAGTAGTGTGAGCGGGAGCACAGATACGCAGTATTTT
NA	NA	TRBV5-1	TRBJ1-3	CASSLESGAGNTIYF	TGCGCCAGCAGCTTGGAGTCAGGGGCCGGAAACACCATATATTTT
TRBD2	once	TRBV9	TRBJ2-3	CASSEGLADTQYF	TGTGCCAGCAGCGAGGGACTAGCGGATACGCAGTATTTT
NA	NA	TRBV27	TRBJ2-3	CASSSWERGTDTQYF	TGTGCCAGCAGTTCGTGGGAGAGGGGCACAGATACGCAGTATTTT
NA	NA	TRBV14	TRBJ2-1	CASSHHRVSYNEQFF	TGTGCCAGCAGCCATCACAGGGTATCCTACAATGAGCAGTTCTTC
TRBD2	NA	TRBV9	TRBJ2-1	CASSGSGNTYNEQFF	TGTGCCAGCAGTGGTAGCGGGAACACCTACAATGAGCAGTTCTTC
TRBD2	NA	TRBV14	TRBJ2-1	CASSQYLAGVSYNEQFF	TGTGCCAGCAGCCAATACCTAGCGGGAGTCTCCTACAATGAGCAGTTCTTC
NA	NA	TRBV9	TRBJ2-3	CASSVNSGTQAGTQYF	TGTGCCAGCAGCGTAAACAGCGGTACCCAGGCAGGTACGCAGTATTTT
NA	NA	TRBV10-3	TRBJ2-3	CAISGTQGGTQYF	TGTGCCATCAGTGGTACACAGGGGGGGACGCAGTATTTT
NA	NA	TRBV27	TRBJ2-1	CASSLSGVNEQFF	TGTGCCAGCAGTTTATCGGGAGTCAATGAGCAGTTCTTC
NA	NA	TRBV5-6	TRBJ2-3	CASSPSSTDTQYF	TGTGCCAGCAGCCCTTCTAGCACAGATACGCAGTATTTT
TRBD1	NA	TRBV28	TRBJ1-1	CASRGQGARGTEAFF	TGTGCCAGCAGGGGACAGGGGGCGCGAGGCACTGAAGCTTTCTTT
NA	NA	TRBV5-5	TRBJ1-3	CASSLGAFSSGNTIYF	TGTGCCAGCAGCTTAGGGGCCTTCAGCTCTGGAAACACCATATATTTT
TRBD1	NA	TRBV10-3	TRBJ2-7	CATRDSSYEQYF	TGTGCCACCCGGGACAGCTCCTACGAGCAGTACTTC
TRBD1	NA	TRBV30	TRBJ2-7	CAWSRGGVYEQYF	TGTGCCTGGAGTAGAGGGGGCGTTTACGAGCAGTACTTC
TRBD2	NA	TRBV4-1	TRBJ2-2	CASSQLGLAVPGELFF	TGCGCCAGCAGCCAATTGGGACTAGCTGTTCCCGGGGAGCTGTTTTTT
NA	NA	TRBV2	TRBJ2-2	CASSEGARATGELFF	TGTGCCAGCAGTGAGGGGGCCCGGGCCACCGGGGAGCTGTTTTTT
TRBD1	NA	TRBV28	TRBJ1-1	CASWTGDEGTEAFF	TGTGCCAGCTGGACAGGAGATGAGGGCACTGAAGCTTTCTTT
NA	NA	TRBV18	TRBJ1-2	CASSPYEYGYTF	TGTGCCAGCTCACCATATGAGTATGGCTACACCTTC
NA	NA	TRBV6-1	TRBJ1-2	CASSDRRGRGGYTF	TGTGCCAGCAGTGACAGGAGAGGGAGGGGAGGCTACACCTTC
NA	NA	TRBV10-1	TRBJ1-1	CASSESGGNTEAFF	TGCGCCAGCAGTGAGTCGGGGGGGAACACTGAAGCTTTCTTT
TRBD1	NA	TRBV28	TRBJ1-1	CASSQPYPGQGVEAFF	TGTGCCAGCAGTCAACCGTACCCCGGACAGGGAGTAGAGGCTTTCTTT
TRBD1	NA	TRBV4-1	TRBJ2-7	CASSKDRVYEQYF	TGCGCCAGCAGTAAGGACAGGGTTTACGAGCAGTACTTC
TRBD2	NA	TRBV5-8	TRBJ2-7	CASSPGGAYEQYF	TGTGCCAGCAGCCCCGGGGGGGCCTACGAGCAGTACTTC
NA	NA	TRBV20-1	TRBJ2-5	CSARYKETQYF	TGCAGTGCTAGGTACAAAGAGACCCAGTACTTC
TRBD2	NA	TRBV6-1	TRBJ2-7	CASSETLGLAGAYEQYF	TGTGCCAGCAGTGAAACCCTGGGACTAGCGGGGGCCTACGAGCAGTACTTC
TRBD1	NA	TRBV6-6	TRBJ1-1	CASSPSGQGMTEAFF	TGTGCCAGCAGTCCCTCGGGACAGGGTATGACTGAAGCTTTCTTT